The entry below gives a single T cell receptor (beta chain) sequence along with its context. This sample was included in a study of T cell responses to AZD1222 COVID-19 vaccine. TCRdb's copy holds only in-frame clones and misses some; the assay was immunoSEQ multiplex PCR. The sample includes almost 80,000 clones, about 90% seen only once; the top ten take roughly a quarter. This CDR3 has 16 amino acids. V lost 8 bases and J 0 bases, leaving 14 bases between the germline ends. Germline CDR1 MDHEN, CDR2 SYDVKM. The sequence was collected from an adult in good health. V gene TRBV28 combines with J gene TRBJ2-6, with D perhaps TRBD2 (6 bases). The material was peripheral blood, obtained on day 0 of AZD1222 vaccination. CDR3 sequence: CASGGETGSGANVLTF. In nucleotides, the CDR3 is TGTGCCAGCGGAGGGGAAACAGGCTCTGGGGCCAACGTCCTGACTTTC.